The source of this T cell receptor beta chain is a study of prognosis after radiotherapy for stage I lung cancer. From germline, CDR1 is LGHDT and CDR2 YNNKEL (reference sequence). The V end was cut by 8 bases, the J end by 6 bases, with 26 bases between. The CDR3 spans 17 residues. Multiplex PCR in two rounds served to amplify TCR beta CDR3 from genomic DNA. Round-one PCR had primers specific to each TRBV and TRBJ gene. MiXCR was run by TCRdb on the multiplex PCR reads, yielding one entry per CDR3 protein. Here the sample spans around 51,000 distinct CDR3 sequences, roughly 36% being singletons. This clonotype was counted ten times or more.

This specimen consisted of PBMCs, obtained before or after stereotactic body radiation therapy (not recorded which). The TCR sequence derives from a donor aged 50 or older with non-small cell lung cancer. The V gene is TRBV3-1, the J gene TRBJ2-1, with D maybe TRBD2 (6 bases). The CDR3 nucleotides are TGTGCCAGCGGTAAAGCCCGGGAGAGTACGTTTGGCAATGAGCAGTTCTTC. Translation: CASGKARESTFGNEQFF.